This TCR beta chain was recorded in a study of T cell responses to AZD1222 COVID-19 vaccine. Findings and limits, study-wide: Vaccine-associated CD4 TCRs ranged over spike, dominating at 160-218 and 743-854. Just a handful of AZD1222 recipients tested seropositive at baseline. Reports say nearly half of spike-specific TCRs go after unmutated variant regions. Donors were chiefly white British, with a greater number of females, and clonal diversity was perhaps underestimated.

The method was immunoSEQ multiplex PCR; TCRdb's version includes in-frame clones alone and lacks a portion of them. This table holds approximately 150,000 clones, around nine tenths found once. About this clone: The antigen remains undetermined.

The germline CDR1 and CDR2 sequences are MGHRA and YSYEKL. There are 13 residues in the CDR3. The trim removed 3 bases at V and 6 bases at J, leaving 3 bases unmatched. This sequence originates from an adult who received the AZD1222 COVID-19 vaccine. The sequencing used peripheral blood, collected 28 days after the second AZD1222 dose. This chain connects TRBV4-1 to TRBJ1-2; 8 nucleotides match TRBD1. Here the CDR3 reads CASSQMTGDGYTF. The CDR3, as DNA: TGCGCCAGCAGCCAGATGACAGGGGATGGCTACACCTTC.